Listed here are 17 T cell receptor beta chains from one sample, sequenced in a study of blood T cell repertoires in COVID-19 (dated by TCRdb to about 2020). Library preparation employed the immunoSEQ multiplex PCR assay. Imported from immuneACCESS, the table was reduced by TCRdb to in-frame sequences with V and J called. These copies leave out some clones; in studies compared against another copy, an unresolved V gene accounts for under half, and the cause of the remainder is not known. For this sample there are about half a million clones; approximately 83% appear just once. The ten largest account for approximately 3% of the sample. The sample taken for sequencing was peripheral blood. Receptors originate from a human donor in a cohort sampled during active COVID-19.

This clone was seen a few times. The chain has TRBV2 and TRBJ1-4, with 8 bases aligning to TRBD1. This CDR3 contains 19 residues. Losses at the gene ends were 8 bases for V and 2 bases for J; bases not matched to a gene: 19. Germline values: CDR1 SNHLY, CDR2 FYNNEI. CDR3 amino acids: CASRRTGNVLGDTNEKLFF. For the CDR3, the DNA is TGTGCCAGCCGTCGGACAGGGAACGTATTGGGTGATACTAATGAAAAACTGTTTTTT.

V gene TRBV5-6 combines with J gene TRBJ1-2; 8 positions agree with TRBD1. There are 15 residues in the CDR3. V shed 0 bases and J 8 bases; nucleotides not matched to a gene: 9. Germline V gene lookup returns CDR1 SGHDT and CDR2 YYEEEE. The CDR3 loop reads CASSLGTGRKQGYTF. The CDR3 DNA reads TGTGCCAGCAGCTTGGGGACAGGGCGGAAGCAGGGCTACACCTTC. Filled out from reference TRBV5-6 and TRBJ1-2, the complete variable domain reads DAGVTQSPTHLIKTRGQQVTLRCSPKSGHDTVSWYQQALGQGPQFIFQYYEEEERQRGNFPDRFSGHQFPNYSSELNVNALLLGDSALYLCASSLGTGRKQGYTFGSGTRLTVV.

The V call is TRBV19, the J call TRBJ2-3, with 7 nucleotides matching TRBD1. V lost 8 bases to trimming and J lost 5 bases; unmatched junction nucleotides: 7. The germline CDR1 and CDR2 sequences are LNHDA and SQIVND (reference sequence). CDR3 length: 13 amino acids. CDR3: CASSGTVRDTQYF. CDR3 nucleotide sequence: TGTGCCAGTTCCGGGACAGTACGAGATACGCAGTATTTT.

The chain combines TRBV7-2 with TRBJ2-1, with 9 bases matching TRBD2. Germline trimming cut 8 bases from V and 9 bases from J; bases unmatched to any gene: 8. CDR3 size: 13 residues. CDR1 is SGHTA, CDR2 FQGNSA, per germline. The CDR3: CASGIAGAGEQFF. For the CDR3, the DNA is TGTGCCAGCGGAATAGCGGGAGCGGGTGAGCAGTTCTTC.

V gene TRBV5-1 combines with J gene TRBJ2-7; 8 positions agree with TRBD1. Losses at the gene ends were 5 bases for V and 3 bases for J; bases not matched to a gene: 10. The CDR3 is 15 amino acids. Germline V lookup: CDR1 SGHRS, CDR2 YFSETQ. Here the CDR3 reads CASRLGGTGRYEQYF. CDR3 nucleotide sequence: TGCGCCAGCAGGCTTGGAGGGACAGGACGCTACGAGCAGTACTTC.

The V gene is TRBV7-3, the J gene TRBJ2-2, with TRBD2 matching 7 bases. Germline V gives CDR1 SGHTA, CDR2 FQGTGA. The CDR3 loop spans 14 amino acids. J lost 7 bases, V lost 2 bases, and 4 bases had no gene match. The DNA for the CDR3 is TGTGCCAGCAGCTTACTCGCGGGAGTCGGGGAGCTGTTTTTT. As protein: CASSLLAGVGELFF.

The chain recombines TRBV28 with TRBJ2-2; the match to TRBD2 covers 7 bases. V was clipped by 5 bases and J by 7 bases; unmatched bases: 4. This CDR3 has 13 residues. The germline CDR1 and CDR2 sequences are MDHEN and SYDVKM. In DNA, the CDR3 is TGTGCCAGCAGTGGGAGGGTTGGCGGGGAGCTGTTTTTT. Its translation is CASSGRVGGELFF. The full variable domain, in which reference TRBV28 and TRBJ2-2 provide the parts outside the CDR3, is DVKVTQSSRYLVKRTGEKVFLECVQDMDHENMFWYRQDPGLGLRLIYFSYDVKMKEKGDIPEGYSVSREKKERFSLILESASTNQTSMYLCASSGRVGGELFFGEGSRLTVL.

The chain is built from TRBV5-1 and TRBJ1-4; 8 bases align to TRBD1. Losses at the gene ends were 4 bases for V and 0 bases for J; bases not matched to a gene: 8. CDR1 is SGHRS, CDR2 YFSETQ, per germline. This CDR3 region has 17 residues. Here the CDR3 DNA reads TGCGCCAGCAGCACAGGACAGGGCGTTGCAACTAATGAAAAACTGTTTTTT. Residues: CASSTGQGVATNEKLFF.

CDR3 protein: CASSLETSGANVLTF. The CDR3, as DNA: TGTGCCAGCAGCTTGGAGACATCTGGGGCCAACGTCCTGACTTTC. This chain links TRBV5-6 with TRBJ2-6; D is unresolved. Germline loops: CDR1 SGHDT, CDR2 YYEEEE. The CDR3 consists of 15 residues. The V and J ends lost 0 bases and 1 base respectively, with 5 bases between them.

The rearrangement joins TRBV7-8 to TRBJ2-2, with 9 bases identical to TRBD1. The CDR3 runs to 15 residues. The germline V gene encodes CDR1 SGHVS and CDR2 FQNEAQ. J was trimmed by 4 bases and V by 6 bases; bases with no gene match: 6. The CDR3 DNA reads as TGTGCCAGCAGAAGGGACAGGGCGAGCACCGGGGAGCTGTTTTTT. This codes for CASRRDRASTGELFF.

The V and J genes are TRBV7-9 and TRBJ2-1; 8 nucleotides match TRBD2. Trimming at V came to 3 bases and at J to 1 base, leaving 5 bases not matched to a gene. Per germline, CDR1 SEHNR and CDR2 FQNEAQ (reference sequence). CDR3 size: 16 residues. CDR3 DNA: TGTGCCAGCAGCTTGGGAGCGGGAGTTTCCTACAATGAGCAGTTCTTC. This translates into CASSLGAGVSYNEQFF.

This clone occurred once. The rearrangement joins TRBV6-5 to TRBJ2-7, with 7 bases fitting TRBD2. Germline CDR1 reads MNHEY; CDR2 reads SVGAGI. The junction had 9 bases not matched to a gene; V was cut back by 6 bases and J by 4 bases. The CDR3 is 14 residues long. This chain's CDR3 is CASRDLAVNYEQYF. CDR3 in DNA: TGTGCCAGCAGAGACCTAGCGGTGAATTACGAGCAGTACTTC.

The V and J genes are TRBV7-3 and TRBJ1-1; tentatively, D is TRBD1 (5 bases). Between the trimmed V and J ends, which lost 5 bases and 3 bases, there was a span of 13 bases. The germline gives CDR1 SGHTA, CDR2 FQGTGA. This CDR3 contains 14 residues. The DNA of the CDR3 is TGTGCCAGCAGCCAGGGACCGGGGGACACTGAAGCTTTCTTT. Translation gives CASSQGPGDTEAFF. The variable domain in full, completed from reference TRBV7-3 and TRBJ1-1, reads GAGVSQTPSNKVTEKGKYVELRCDPISGHTALYWYRQSLGQGPEFLIYFQGTGAADDSGLPNDRFFAVRPEGSVSTLKIQRTERGDSAVYLCASSQGPGDTEAFFGQGTRLTVV.

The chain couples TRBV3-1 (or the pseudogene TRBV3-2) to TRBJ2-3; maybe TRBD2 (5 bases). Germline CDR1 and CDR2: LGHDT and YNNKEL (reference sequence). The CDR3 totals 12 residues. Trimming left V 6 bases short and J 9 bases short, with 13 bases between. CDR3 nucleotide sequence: TGTGCCAGCAGTCACATCGGAGGAACGCAGTATTTT. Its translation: CASSHIGGTQYF.

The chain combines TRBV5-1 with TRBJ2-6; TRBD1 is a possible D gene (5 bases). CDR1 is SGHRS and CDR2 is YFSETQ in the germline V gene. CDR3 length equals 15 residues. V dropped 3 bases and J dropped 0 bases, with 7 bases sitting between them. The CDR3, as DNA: TGCGCCAGCAGCTACGACAGCTCTGGGGCCAACGTCCTGACTTTC. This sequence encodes CASSYDSSGANVLTF.

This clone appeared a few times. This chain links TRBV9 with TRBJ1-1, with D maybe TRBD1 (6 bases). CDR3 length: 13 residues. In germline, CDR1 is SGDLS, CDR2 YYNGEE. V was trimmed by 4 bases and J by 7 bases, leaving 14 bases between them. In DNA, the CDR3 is TGTGCCAGCAGCCCGATGACAGGTTATGAAGCTTTCTTT. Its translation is CASSPMTGYEAFF.

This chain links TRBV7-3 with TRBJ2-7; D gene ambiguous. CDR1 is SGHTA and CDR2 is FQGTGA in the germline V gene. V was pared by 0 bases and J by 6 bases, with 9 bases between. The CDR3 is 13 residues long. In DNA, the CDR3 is TGTGCCAGCAGCTTAACGGGCGCTCGCGAGCAGTACTTC. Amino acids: CASSLTGAREQYF.